A selection of T cell receptor beta chains follows, all from one sample in a study of blood T cell repertoires in COVID-19. Measured with immunoSEQ multiplex PCR; TCRdb has only the in-frame clones, and not every one. Of 100,000 to 120,000 clones in the sample, approximately 80% were seen once. The sample comprised peripheral blood. The receptors derive from a woman between 55 and 75 years old with acute or convalescent COVID-19. The CDR3 runs from the conserved cysteine through the conserved F or W. A D gene is named only where the DNA matches it firmly. Clone size, where shown, is once, few, many, or a class for clones that have expanded.

TRBJ1-5,TRBV12-5,TRBD1,.,CASGLGQDGQPQHF,TGTGCTAGTGGTCTAGGACAGGATGGCCAGCCCCAGCATTTT
TRBJ2-3,TRBV5-1,TRBD2,few,CASSPTSGGRDTQYF,TGCGCCAGCAGCCCGACTAGCGGGGGGCGGGATACGCAGTATTTT
TRBJ1-2,TRBV27,.,few,CASRIISGRGYGYTF,TGTGCCAGCAGAATCATCTCGGGGAGGGGTTATGGCTACACCTTC
TRBJ1-2,TRBV11-2,TRBD1,.,CASSPGTGPYGYTF,TGTGCCAGCAGCCCTGGGACAGGGCCCTATGGCTACACCTTC
TRBJ1-1,TRBV9,TRBD1,.,CASSASGQFNTEAFF,TGTGCCAGCAGCGCTTCGGGACAGTTTAACACTGAAGCTTTCTTT
TRBJ1-1,TRBV28,.,.,CASSSRGQIEAFF,TGTGCCAGCAGTTCGAGAGGACAGATTGAAGCTTTCTTT
TRBJ1-2,TRBV7-9,.,once,CASSLPDRGYTF,TGTGCCAGCAGCCTTCCTGACAGGGGCTACACCTTC
TRBJ2-5,TRBV9,.,once,CASSVGRGGETQYF,TGTGCCAGCAGCGTAGGGAGGGGTGGAGAGACCCAGTACTTC
TRBJ1-2,TRBV28,.,.,CASSLPDRSDGYTF,TGTGCCAGCAGTTTACCCGACAGGAGTGATGGCTACACCTTC
TRBJ1-6,TRBV7-9,.,.,CASRPRTDYNSPLHF,TGTGCCAGCAGACCTCGGACAGATTATAATTCACCCCTCCACTTT
TRBJ2-1,TRBV6-2/TRBV6-3,.,.,CASSPYNEQFF,TGTGCCAGCAGTCCATACAATGAGCAGTTCTTC
TRBJ2-1,TRBV7-7,.,.,CASSLSYSSSYNEQFF,TGTGCCAGCAGCTTGTCCTACTCAAGCTCCTACAATGAGCAGTTCTTC
TRBJ1-5,TRBV6-2/TRBV6-3,.,.,CASSLSWGDQPQHF,TGTGCCAGCAGCCTGAGCTGGGGGGATCAGCCCCAGCATTTT
TRBJ2-1,TRBV24-1,TRBD1,.,CATSAQTGSFYNEQFF,TGTGCCACCAGTGCCCAGACAGGGTCTTTCTACAATGAGCAGTTCTTC
TRBJ1-5,TRBV28,TRBD1,once,CASSSGTGGNQPQHF,TGTGCCAGCAGTTCTGGGACAGGAGGCAATCAGCCCCAGCATTTT
TRBJ1-6,TRBV4-1,TRBD1,.,CASSHRTGDNSPLHF,TGCGCCAGCAGCCATCGGACAGGGGATAATTCACCCCTCCACTTT
TRBJ1-1,TRBV7-2,TRBD1,.,CASSRDRGLTEAFF,TGTGCCAGCAGCCGGGACAGGGGTCTAACTGAAGCTTTCTTT
TRBJ1-6,TRBV12-3/TRBV12-4,.,.,CASSLRENSPLHF,TGTGCCAGCAGTTTACGGGAAAATTCACCCCTCCACTTT
TRBJ1-2,TRBV15,.,.,CATSPHGRDHYGYTF,TGTGCCACCAGCCCACATGGCCGGGATCATTATGGCTACACCTTC
TRBJ2-5,TRBV19,.,.,CASSIDHSGGRETQYF,TGTGCCAGTAGTATAGACCACTCAGGGGGGCGAGAGACCCAGTACTTC
TRBJ2-7,TRBV30,.,.,CAWSFRGAVGEQYF,TGTGCCTGGAGTTTCCGTGGGGCGGTGGGAGAGCAGTACTTC
TRBJ2-5,TRBV6-5,.,.,CASNDLGQTQETQYF,TGTGCCAGCAACGACCTCGGACAGACCCAAGAGACCCAGTACTTC
TRBJ1-5,TRBV4-1,.,.,CASSAQGDQPQHF,TGCGCCAGCAGCGCACAGGGAGACCAGCCCCAGCATTTT
TRBJ1-2,TRBV4-3,TRBD1,.,CASSVRGQGIRGYTF,TGCGCCAGCAGCGTGCGGGGACAGGGGATACGGGGCTACACCTTC
TRBJ2-1,TRBV3-1/TRBV3-2,.,once,CASSQGDIGRFF,TGTGCCAGCAGCCAAGGGGACATCGGGCGGTTCTTC
TRBJ2-2,TRBV7-6,.,few,CASSFLIETRIAAAGELFF,TGTGCCAGCAGCTTCCTGATCGAAACAAGAATAGCGGCTGCCGGGGAGCTGTTTTTT
TRBJ2-5,TRBV5-1,TRBD2,.,CASSPNGGIGETQYF,TGCGCCAGCAGCCCCAACGGGGGGATTGGAGAGACCCAGTACTTC
TRBJ2-7,TRBV3-1/TRBV3-2,.,.,CASSQYDGSILYEQYF,TGTGCCAGCAGCCAATATGATGGGAGTATCCTCTACGAGCAGTACTTC
TRBJ2-3,TRBV9,TRBD2,.,CASSRSGVFTDTQYF,TGTGCCAGCAGCCGGAGCGGGGTGTTCACAGATACGCAGTATTTT
TRBJ1-3,TRBV3-1/TRBV3-2,TRBD1,once,CASSQRQGPTLNTIYF,TGTGCCAGCAGCCAACGACAGGGGCCAACTCTAAACACCATATATTTT
TRBJ2-2,TRBV4-3,TRBD2,.,CASSLGLVVGTGELFF,TGCGCCAGCAGCCTTGGACTAGTAGTAGGGACCGGGGAGCTGTTTTTT
TRBJ1-2,TRBV9,.,.,CASSIEDTYGYTF,TGTGCCAGCAGCATTGAGGACACCTATGGCTACACCTTC
TRBJ1-1,TRBV7-2,.,.,CASSLFASGVGDTEAFF,TGTGCCAGCAGCTTATTTGCTTCGGGGGTCGGGGACACTGAAGCTTTCTTT
TRBJ2-1,TRBV7-9,.,.,CASSLSRARNEQFF,TGTGCCAGCAGCTTAAGTCGTGCACGGAATGAGCAGTTCTTC
TRBJ1-2,TRBV21-1,.,.,CASSNWGDGQVSDYGYTF,TGTGCCAGCAGCAATTGGGGGGACGGTCAGGTCTCTGACTATGGCTACACCTTC
TRBJ1-4,TRBV19,TRBD1,once,CASSTPGQRKKLFF,TGTGCCAGTAGTACTCCGGGACAGCGGAAAAAACTGTTTTTT
TRBJ1-2,TRBV18,.,.,CASSSAGWDYGYTF,TGTGCCAGCTCATCGGCAGGGTGGGACTATGGCTACACCTTC
TRBJ1-6,TRBV9,.,few,CASTMGSSYNSPLHF,TGTGCCAGCACCATGGGGAGCTCCTATAATTCACCCCTCCACTTT
TRBJ1-1,TRBV12-3/TRBV12-4,.,.,CASAGMNTEAFF,TGTGCCAGCGCCGGGATGAACACTGAAGCTTTCTTT
TRBJ2-3,TRBV2,.,.,CASRDYTDTQYF,TGTGCCAGCAGAGACTACACAGATACGCAGTATTTT
TRBJ2-5,TRBV11-3,.,.,CASSLDGGTSETQYF,TGTGCCAGCAGCTTAGATGGCGGAACCAGCGAGACCCAGTACTTC
TRBJ1-2,TRBV12-3/TRBV12-4,TRBD1,.,CASSSQGVDGYTF,TGTGCCAGCAGTTCTCAGGGGGTGGATGGCTACACCTTC
TRBJ1-3,TRBV9,.,.,CASSVGQASNTIYF,TGTGCCAGCAGCGTAGGACAAGCCAGCAACACCATATATTTT
TRBJ2-7,TRBV18,.,.,CASSPRPIYSYEQYF,TGTGCCAGCTCACCACGTCCCATCTACTCCTACGAGCAGTACTTC
TRBJ1-1,TRBV27,.,.,CASRFQGQDTEAFF,TGTGCCAGCAGATTTCAGGGTCAGGACACTGAAGCTTTCTTT
TRBJ2-3,TRBV7-7,TRBD1,.,CASSLGQASDTQYF,TGTGCTAGCAGCTTAGGACAGGCATCAGATACGCAGTATTTT
TRBJ1-3,TRBV5-4,.,few,CASSPNTAFSGNTIYF,TGTGCCAGCAGCCCCAATACAGCTTTCTCTGGAAACACCATATATTTT